The entry below describes one T cell receptor (beta chain). The antigen is undetermined. Indicated time point: blood at routine non-recurrence follow-up after resection. The study sequenced unsorted whole RNA from tumor, nontumor lung or frozen PBMC. These data come from a study of spatial heterogeneity in lung cancer. General study results and limits: Whereas they appeared in blood less at follow-up, ubiquitous expanded tumor TCRs appeared there more at resection.

One entry per CDR3 protein results from TCRdb running MiXCR on the 5' RACE reads. The sample shows more than 95,000 distinct CDR3 sequences, 9% to 15% of them seen only once. The germline V and J ends were trimmed by 2 bases and 0 bases, with 7 bases remaining between them. Germline CDR1 and CDR2: MDHEN and SYDVKM. This CDR3 is 15 amino acids long. The origin of this receptor is a male donor with early-stage non-small cell lung cancer. This specimen was PBMCs, taken at follow-up. The V call is TRBV28, the J call TRBJ1-4; D ambiguous. In DNA form, the CDR3 reads TGTGCCAGCAGTTTAGTCGGGTCAACTAATGAAAAACTGTTTTTT. Translation: CASSLVGSTNEKLFF.